This entry features one T cell receptor (beta chain) sequence. The antigen is unknown. This entry is derived from a study of T cell responses to AZD1222 COVID-19 vaccine. Findings and limits, study-wide: Without day 14 samples, only post-peak T cell repertoires were studied. The CD4 TCRs associated with vaccination extended across spike and predominated at 160-218 and 743-854. Donors were largely white British and mainly female; clonal diversity was possibly underestimated. Baseline testing showed seropositivity in only 6 or 7 AZD1222 recipients.

The V and J ends lost 1 base and 7 bases respectively, with 11 bases between them. There are 13 residues in the CDR3. Clones were read by immunoSEQ multiplex PCR, and TCRdb kept only the in-frame ones, dropping some. The table includes about 150,000 clones, 90% to 95% detected once. The sample here was peripheral blood, taken 28 days after the second AZD1222 dose. The rearrangement uses TRBV12-3 or TRBV12-4 and TRBJ2-7, with D maybe TRBD2 (5 bases). This clonotype was sampled from an adult who received the AZD1222 COVID-19 vaccine. CDR3 nucleotides: TGTGCCAGCAGTTTAGGAGCGCGGGTGGAGCAGTACTTC. As protein: CASSLGARVEQYF.